The 30 T cell receptor beta chains presented below share a single source sample, sequenced in a study of T cells after yellow fever vaccination. TCRdb reprocessed the 5' RACE reads via MiXCR and lists one record per CDR3 protein. The data show around 72,000 distinct CDR3 sequences, approximately 7.3% seen once. The sequenced sample was CD8+ T cells sorted from PBMCs, obtained about 10 days after the first yellow fever vaccination. The receptor source for this set is a young man who received the YFV17D yellow fever vaccine.

This clonotype has ten or more counts. This chain connects TRBV7-9 to TRBJ1-2; a weak D match, TRBD1 (5 bases). The germline V gene encodes CDR1 SEHNR and CDR2 FQNEAQ (reference sequence). The CDR3 has 17 residues. V was shortened by 5 bases and J by 4 bases, with 23 bases between the two germline ends. The DNA for the CDR3 is TGTGCCAGCAGCACAACCGGGGGGAATCTGGGGATCTATGGCTACACCTTC. It specifies CASSTTGGNLGIYGYTF.

This chain uses TRBV5-6 with TRBJ2-7, with TRBD1 as a possible D gene (5 bases). Germline V CDR1 and CDR2: SGHDT, YYEEEE. The V end lost 4 bases, the J end lost 2 bases, and 10 bases lay between the germline ends. The CDR3 is 13 amino acids. CDR3 region: CASSPRGTYEQYF. The CDR3 DNA reads TGTGCCAGCAGCCCAAGGGGAACCTACGAGCAGTACTTC.

In its sample, this clonotype was seen many times. The rearrangement joins TRBV27 to TRBJ2-1; 8 bases map to TRBD1. The CDR3 loop spans 13 amino acids. Unmatched junction bases numbered 2, after V lost 2 bases and J lost 8 bases. Germline CDR1 is MNHEY and CDR2 is SMNVEV (reference sequence). CDR3 nucleotides: TGTGCCAGCAGTTTACAGGGGGCAGATGAGCAGTTCTTC. It yields the protein CASSLQGADEQFF.

This clonotype came up a few times. The rearrangement uses TRBV7-9 and TRBJ2-2; 13 nucleotides match TRBD2. Germline CDR1 reads SEHNR; CDR2 reads FQNEAQ (reference sequence). The CDR3 spans 17 residues. Trimming took 5 bases from V and 1 from J; bases not matched to a gene: 4. CDR3 residues: CASSPGTSGVNTGELFF. The CDR3, as DNA: TGTGCCAGCAGCCCCGGGACTAGCGGGGTGAACACCGGGGAGCTGTTTTTT. Based on the CDR3 plus reference TRBV7-9 and TRBJ2-2, the full variable domain is DTGVSQNPRHKITKRGQNVTFRCDPISEHNRLYWYRQTLGQGPEFLTYFQNEAQLEKSRLLSDRFSAERPKGSFSTLEIQRTEQGDSAMYLCASSPGTSGVNTGELFFGEGSRLTVL.

The sample holds many counts of this clonotype. The chain employs TRBV4-2 and TRBJ2-3; D remains ambiguous. The CDR3 is 19 amino acids. Deletions cut 1 base from V and 2 bases from J, with 22 bases between. CDR1 and CDR2 (germline): LGHNA, YNFKEQ. CDR3 sequence (DNA): TGTGCCAGCAGCCAAGCTGAAGGCGGAGCCCCCTTTAACACAGATACGCAGTATTTT. It specifies CASSQAEGGAPFNTDTQYF.

This clonotype was detected only a few times. The genes are TRBV4-3 and TRBJ2-7; 7 bases are shared with TRBD1. V lost 4 bases, J lost 2 bases, and 8 bases stayed unmatched. Germline V gene lookup returns CDR1 LGHNA and CDR2 YSLEER. The CDR3 spans 15 residues. CDR3 region: CASSPSGGATYEQYF. The CDR3 DNA reads as TGCGCCAGCAGCCCCTCAGGGGGTGCTACCTACGAGCAGTACTTC.

This clonotype was recorded a few times. The chain carries TRBV4-1 and TRBJ1-4, with D possibly TRBD1 on 5 matching bases. The germline V and J ends were trimmed by 1 base and 7 bases, with 13 bases remaining between them. The CDR3 extends over 15 amino acids. Germline CDR1 is MGHRA and CDR2 is YSYEKL. CDR3 in amino acids: CASSQGAGWSEKLFF. DNA for the CDR3: TGCGCCAGCAGCCAAGGGGCAGGGTGGAGTGAAAAACTGTTTTTT.

The chain combines TRBV4-1 with TRBJ2-2; TRBD2 matches at 13 bases. CDR1 is MGHRA and CDR2 is YSYEKL in the germline V gene. Trimming cost V 3 bases and J 7 bases; bases outside gene matches: 8. The CDR3 loop spans 17 amino acids. The CDR3: CASSHRLAGGARGELFF. DNA of the CDR3: TGCGCCAGCAGCCATCGACTAGCGGGGGGCGCCCGCGGGGAGCTGTTTTTT.

In its sample, this clonotype was seen many times. CDR3 region: CASSLYRDKDYGYTF. The CDR3 nucleotides are TGTGCCAGCTCACTATACCGGGACAAGGACTATGGCTACACCTTC. The chain recombines TRBV18 with TRBJ1-2; perhaps TRBD1 as D (6 bases). V was clipped by 4 bases and J by 3 bases, with 15 bases between them. Per germline, CDR1 KGHSH and CDR2 LQKENI. The CDR3 extends over 15 amino acids. Looking up the rest from reference TRBV18 and TRBJ1-2 gives the full variable domain: NAGVMQNPRHLVRRRGQEARLRCSPMKGHSHVYWYRQLPEEGLKFMVYLQKENIIDESGMPKERFSAEFPKEGPSILRIQQVVRGDSAAYFCASSLYRDKDYGYTFGSGTRLTVV.

This clonotype was seen ten or more times. V and J are TRBV5-1 and TRBJ2-3; no clear D gene. CDR3 length: 13 residues. Trimming left V 4 bases short and J 0 bases short, with 6 bases between. The germline V gene encodes CDR1 SGHRS and CDR2 YFSETQ. Here the CDR3 DNA reads TGCGCCAGCAGCCCCACTAGCACAGATACGCAGTATTTT. Its protein product is CASSPTSTDTQYF.

This clonotype was detected many times. The chain has TRBV4-2 and TRBJ2-2, with D uncertain. V shed 0 bases and J shed 1 base, with 6 bases lying between them. Germline V gene lookup returns CDR1 LGHNA and CDR2 YNFKEQ. CDR3 length equals 15 residues. The CDR3 reads CASSQEVLNTGELFF. The CDR3 DNA follows: TGTGCCAGCAGCCAAGAAGTACTGAACACCGGGGAGCTGTTTTTT.

This clonotype came up a few times. The chain has TRBV3-1 and TRBJ1-1; no firm D call. Germline V gene sequence: CDR1 LGHDT, CDR2 YNNKEL (reference sequence). V lost 4 bases, J lost 0 bases, and 12 bases lay in between. The length of the CDR3 is 15 residues. CDR3 loop: CASSLSTVMNTEAFF. In DNA, the CDR3 is TGTGCCAGCAGCCTCTCTACAGTCATGAACACTGAAGCTTTCTTT.

The rearrangement links TRBV18 to TRBJ2-6; D is ambiguous. V lost 4 bases and J 0 bases, leaving 10 bases between the germline ends. From germline, CDR1 is KGHSH and CDR2 LQKENI. The CDR3 spans 16 residues. The CDR3 DNA sequence: TGTGCCAGCTCACAAACGGAAGGCTCTGGGGCCAACGTCCTGACTTTC. This encodes CASSQTEGSGANVLTF.

The sample holds a few counts of this clonotype. The chain is built from TRBV5-1 and TRBJ2-3, with 9 bases identical to TRBD1. CDR1 is SGHRS and CDR2 is YFSETQ in the germline V gene. The CDR3 runs to 15 residues. Unmatched junction bases numbered 7, after V lost 3 bases and J lost 5 bases. The CDR3 protein is CASSSLTGGVDTQYF. CDR3 coding DNA: TGCGCCAGCAGCTCCCTGACAGGGGGGGTAGATACGCAGTATTTT.

This clonotype was recorded at least ten times. The chain links TRBV7-9 to TRBJ1-1; 7 bases match TRBD1. This CDR3 spans 15 amino acids. The germline V gene has CDR1 SEHNR and CDR2 FQNEAQ (reference sequence). Germline trimming cut 4 bases from V and 4 bases from J; bases unmatched to any gene: 9. DNA of the CDR3: TGTGCCAGCAGCTGGACCCAGGGGGACGCCACTGAAGCTTTCTTT. Protein sequence: CASSWTQGDATEAFF. Combining the CDR3 with reference TRBV7-9 and TRBJ1-1 gives the whole variable domain DTGVSQNPRHKITKRGQNVTFRCDPISEHNRLYWYRQTLGQGPEFLTYFQNEAQLEKSRLLSDRFSAERPKGSFSTLEIQRTEQGDSAMYLCASSWTQGDATEAFFGQGTRLTVV.

This clonotype has more than one count but fewer than ten. V and J are TRBV12-3 or TRBV12-4 and TRBJ1-1; maybe TRBD1 (5 bases). The germline V and J ends were trimmed by 5 bases and 7 bases, with 17 bases remaining between them. This CDR3 has 14 residues. CDR3: CASSPGLSRGEAFF. The CDR3 nucleotides read TGTGCCAGCAGTCCCGGACTCTCAAGGGGTGAAGCTTTCTTT.

This clonotype was observed at least ten times. This chain uses TRBV10-2 with TRBJ2-7, with a weak D call TRBD2 (6 bases). Germline V gives CDR1 WSHSY, CDR2 SAAADI. This CDR3 comprises 15 residues. V was shortened by 0 bases and J by 3 bases, with 12 bases between the two germline ends. The CDR3 DNA is TGCGCCAGCAGTGAGTCGGGTGCGGGGAGCTACGAGCAGTACTTC. Protein sequence: CASSESGAGSYEQYF.

J is TRBJ2-7 and V is TRBV7-8; either TRBD1 or TRBD2 may fit D (6 bases each). The V gene's germline CDR1 is SGHVS and CDR2 FQNEAQ. The CDR3 loop spans 16 amino acids. Trimming took off 6 bases at V and 3 bases at J, with 21 bases between the two ends. The CDR3 region has the DNA TGTGCCAGCAGAGCAGGGGTCTGGAGGGCAGACTACGAGCAGTACTTC. This translates into CASRAGVWRADYEQYF.

This chain joins TRBV9 and TRBJ2-1; TRBD2 matches 9 bases. Germline V gene lookup returns CDR1 SGDLS and CDR2 YYNGEE. V shed 4 bases and J 4 bases; nucleotides not matched to a gene: 9. The CDR3 consists of 16 residues. CDR3 sequence: CASSRRVAGVYNEQFF. As DNA, the CDR3 is TGTGCCAGCAGCCGCCGGGTAGCGGGGGTTTACAATGAGCAGTTCTTC.

This clonotype was observed a handful of times. CDR3 bases: TGTGCCAGCAGTTACAGTGTGGGACAGAGCTCTGGGGCCAACGTCCTGACTTTC. It specifies CASSYSVGQSSGANVLTF. This rearrangement joins TRBV6-2 or TRBV6-3 to TRBJ2-6, with 7 bases identical to TRBD1. Germline loops: CDR1 MNHEY, CDR2 SVGEGT. J gave up 0 bases and V 2 bases, and 7 bases lay outside the gene matches. The CDR3 is 18 residues long.

In this sample, this clonotype turned up many times. The rearrangement uses TRBV3-1 and TRBJ2-7, with D uncertain. Germline CDR1 and CDR2: LGHDT and YNNKEL (reference sequence). The V end was cut by 3 bases, the J end by 2 bases, with 17 bases between. The CDR3 loop spans 16 amino acids. For the CDR3, the DNA is TGTGCCAGCAGCCAGGCCTCGCGTTGGGCAGCCTACGAGCAGTACTTC. Protein product: CASSQASRWAAYEQYF.

This clonotype was recorded many times. The V and J genes are TRBV4-2 and TRBJ2-6; D is unclear. Germline-derived CDR1 and CDR2 are LGHNA and YNFKEQ. The CDR3 spans 17 residues. Trimming cost V 0 bases and J 1 base, with 10 bases left between them. The CDR3 loop reads CASSQEGWGSGANVLTF. CDR3 coding DNA: TGTGCCAGCAGCCAAGAAGGGTGGGGTTCTGGGGCCAACGTCCTGACTTTC.

The chain combines TRBV7-9 with TRBJ1-5; D is ambiguous. This CDR3 spans 14 amino acids. The V gene's germline CDR1 is SEHNR and CDR2 FQNEAQ (reference sequence). Trimming took 4 bases from V and 0 from J, leaving 7 bases between them. The CDR3 is CASSWEDSNQPQHF. The CDR3 DNA follows: TGTGCCAGCAGCTGGGAGGATAGCAATCAGCCCCAGCATTTT.

This chain uses TRBV19 with TRBJ1-1, with D possibly matching TRBD1 (6 bases). The V end was cut by 11 bases, the J end by 3 bases, with 10 bases between. The CDR3 covers 11 residues. In germline, CDR1 is LNHDA, CDR2 SQIVND (reference sequence). CDR3 DNA: TGTGCCCTGAGGGGGGACACTGAAGCTTTCTTT. It encodes CALRGDTEAFF.

There are many counts of this clonotype. The rearrangement uses TRBV6-5 and TRBJ2-7, with TRBD1 identical over 10 bases. Germline assignment: CDR1 MNHEY and CDR2 SVGAGI. CDR3 length: 17 residues. V lost 2 bases to trimming and J lost 3 bases; unmatched junction nucleotides: 10. The CDR3 bases are TGTGCCAGCAGTTACGAACCGGGGACAGGGGAATTCTACGAGCAGTACTTC. This gives the protein CASSYEPGTGEFYEQYF.

This clonotype was picked up many times. CDR3 sequence reads: CASSETGSGANTDTQYF. CDR3 coding DNA: TGTGCCAGCAGCGAGACGGGTAGCGGGGCCAACACAGATACGCAGTATTTT. The chain couples TRBV3-1 to TRBJ2-3; 8 bases are a match to TRBD2. CDR1 and CDR2 from the germline V gene are LGHDT and YNNKEL (reference sequence). V shed 5 bases, J shed 2 bases, and the junction held 12 bases outside the gene matches. This CDR3 has 17 amino acids.

This clonotype was counted at least ten times. The chain links TRBV10-3 to TRBJ2-1; D may be TRBD2 (6 bases). This CDR3 is 14 amino acids long. Germline CDR1 ENHRY, CDR2 SYGVKD. V shed 8 bases and J shed 2 bases, with 13 bases lying between them. This CDR3 is CAIAPTGAYNEQFF. CDR3 DNA sequence: TGTGCCATCGCTCCTACGGGGGCCTACAATGAGCAGTTCTTC.

CDR3 protein: CASFPLGGGITDTQYF. In nucleotides, the CDR3 is TGTGCCAGCTTCCCTCTGGGGGGGGGAATCACAGATACGCAGTATTTT. The chain has TRBV7-2 and TRBJ2-3, with 7 nucleotides matching TRBD2. CDR1 SGHTA and CDR2 FQGNSA come from the germline V gene. The CDR3 consists of 16 residues. The V and J ends lost 8 bases and 2 bases, in that order; junction bases with no gene match: 13.

This clonotype was counted many times. J is TRBJ2-1 and V is TRBV4-1; no reliable D call. Trimming left V 0 bases short and J 2 bases short, with 8 bases between. The CDR3 sequence is 15 residues long. Looked up from germline, CDR1 is MGHRA and CDR2 is YSYEKL. CDR3 amino acids: CASSQDFSTYNEQFF. The CDR3 coding sequence is TGCGCCAGCAGCCAAGACTTTTCTACCTACAATGAGCAGTTCTTC.

The chain uses TRBV3-1 and TRBJ2-7; tentatively, D is TRBD1 or TRBD2 (5 bases each). The CDR3 contains 19 residues. The V end was cut by 3 bases, the J end by 3 bases, with 27 bases between. CDR1 is LGHDT and CDR2 is YNNKEL in the germline V gene (reference sequence). The CDR3 DNA follows: TGTGCCAGCAGCCAGCCGAAGATTCCGGGACCTAAGAATTTCTACGAGCAGTACGTC. Protein sequence: CASSQPKIPGPKNFYEQYV.